The clone carrying this TCR beta chain was recorded many times. The antigen remains unidentified. This entry comes from a study of Graves' ophthalmopathy and Graves' hyperthyroidism. Amplifying from RNA transcripts, the study obtained TCR beta CDR3 regions. An initial RT-PCR round employing HTBI primers preceded a second-round multiplex PCR. TCRdb re-called the multiplex PCR reads through MiXCR, storing one row per CDR3 protein. The sample has approximately 640,000 distinct CDR3 sequences, about 41% seen once. Whole-study findings and limits: The study's model predicted ophthalmopathy progression at roughly 69% sensitivity and about 72% specificity. Ophthalmopathy was separated from stable hyperthyroidism by a 13-signature model with 87.88% sensitivity and 81.08% specificity.

Ophthalmopathy cases showed moderate-to-severe activity, scoring CAS ≥3 and NOSPECS ≥4, with duration under 3 months. The PBMC fraction was derived from under 11 ml of fresh peripheral blood. Germline lookup yields CDR1 SEHNR and CDR2 FQNEAQ (reference sequence). This CDR3 is built from 13 residues. Trimming cost V 8 bases and J 2 bases, with 13 bases left between them. Material for sequencing was peripheral blood. This clonotype was obtained from an adult man with Graves' ophthalmopathy. The genes are TRBV7-9 and TRBJ2-7; D gene unclear. In DNA, the CDR3 is TGTGCCAGCTTTTCGGTGAACACCTACGAGCAGTACTTC. Amino acids: CASFSVNTYEQYF. The entire variable domain, with the rest obtained from reference TRBV7-9 and TRBJ2-7, is as follows: DTGVSQNPRHKITKRGQNVTFRCDPISEHNRLYWYRQTLGQGPEFLTYFQNEAQLEKSRLLSDRFSAERPKGSFSTLEIQRTEQGDSAMYLCASFSVNTYEQYFGPGTRLTVT.